This T cell receptor (beta chain) was profiled in a study of tumor and adjacent non-tumor tissue in lung cancer (dated by TCRdb to the late 2010s). The study in broad terms: The cohort included around twelve adenocarcinoma, a couple of squamous cell carcinoma and 1 small cell lung cancer patients. The 15 or so patients were aged about 31 to 76 years, included ten or so men and 5 women, and had TNM stage I to III disease. In total, sequencing yielded 95 million to 150 million productive TCRbeta reads, which works out to an average of about 3.9 million reads per sample. Bulk TCRbeta repertoires were compared between lung tumor tissue and matched distant non-tumor lung tissue obtained from 15 lung cancer patients. For each patient, one tumor sample and one normal lung sample were taken, giving under 35 paired specimens that underwent TCRbeta CDR3 sequencing.

As concerns this clonotype: Its target antigen remains unknown. An end of the junction differs from the germline gene, which may be a read error.

To prepare the library, multiplex PCR was applied. The sequencer was an Illumina HiSeq 2500. TCRbeta libraries were constructed through three rounds of nested PCR with primers (Table S4) according to protocols modified from ARM-PCR. Before sequencing, PCR products of 200-500 bp were excised from the gel and purified with the QIAquick gel extraction kit. In the paper's pipeline: Trimmomatic was used to clean the reads, FLASH merged the cleaned reads into complete CDR3 sequences, and MiTCR assigned the sequences to V(D)J germline segments. Clonal diversity was computed as the inverse Simpson's index with VDJtools. Productive reads were defined as in-frame sequences without a premature stop codon. In TCRdb, the public reads were trimmed at Q25 with fastp and aligned with MiXCR, with productive beta chains retained. Entries that share a CDR3 protein sequence are merged under the most common genes and DNA. The V and J calls and clone size are TCRdb's, not the authors'. Recorded for this sample are 130,000 or so distinct CDR3 sequences; 66% of them occurred a single time. Over 10% of the sample is in the top ten clones.

RNA was isolated from bulk unsorted tissue, and RNA quality was assessed with a NanoDrop ND-1000 and an Agilent 2100. Donors were newly diagnosed lung cancer patients admitted for thoracic surgery in China between August and November 2014, without prior chemotherapy. Patients with previous radiotherapy or chemotherapy, or with another concurrent cancer, were excluded from the study. Surgical tissue pieces of about 1-2.3 cm3 were preserved in RNAlater solution and were kept at -80 degrees C until use. Inclusive of the bounding cysteine and phenylalanine, the CDR3 is 16 residues long. Only the CDR3 part of the read is kept: 48 bases, read in frame from the first base. The germline V gene supplies CDR1 MNHNS and CDR2 SASEGT. Broad study findings and their caveats: The cohort had only about 14 patients, and the authors noted that larger samples and more detailed clinical data are needed. The top 100 clones made up a significantly larger cumulative share of the repertoire in normal lung than in tumor tissue. Younger patients had significantly higher TCR diversity, and higher tumor TCR diversity was associated with shorter overall and disease-free survival. Peripheral blood was not sequenced, so blood TCRbeta repertoires were not examined in the lung cancer patients of the study. Tumor tissue showed significantly greater TCR diversity (inverse Simpson) than normal lung tissue (roughly 430 vs 170, P = 0.0075, Mann-Whitney U test). Neither the sequencing platform nor unique molecular identifiers are mentioned in the methods.

The sequencing input was lung tumor tissue. The sequence came from a man between 25 and 39 years old with non-small cell lung cancer. Recombination linked TRBV6-1 to TRBJ2-1; 7 bases in the junction line up with TRBD1. For the CDR3, the sequence is CPSSERWDRVNNEQFF. The DNA sequence follows: TGTCCCAGCAGTGAACGGTGGGACAGAGTAAACAATGAGCAGTTCTTC.